Below, 16 T cell receptor beta chains from the same sample are listed, as sequenced in a study of T cells in localized non-small cell lung cancer. Method: immunoSEQ multiplex PCR; TCRdb's copy keeps in-frame clones and lacks some. The sample yields tens of thousands of clones, 85% to 90% seen once. The source was peripheral blood, collected before any cancer treatment. The origin of the receptors is a woman between 35 and 75 years old with stage I squamous cell lung carcinoma.

CDR3 in DNA: TGTGCCAGCAGTTTATCCAGCGGGGGGACCTTATACAATGAGCAGTTCTTC. This gives the protein CASSLSSGGTLYNEQFF. This sequence joins TRBV27 and TRBJ2-1, with 9 positions matching TRBD2. Unmatched junction bases numbered 7, after V lost 0 bases and J lost 4 bases. Germline V gene lookup returns CDR1 MNHEY and CDR2 SMNVEV (reference sequence). This CDR3 spans 17 amino acids.

The chain uses TRBV11-3 and TRBJ2-1; 8 bases match TRBD2. The CDR3 is made up of 14 amino acids. Per the germline V gene, CDR1 is SGHNT and CDR2 is YENEEA. V was clipped by 2 bases and J by 10 bases; unmatched bases: 7. The CDR3: CASSLTAGGGEQFF. CDR3 sequence (DNA): TGTGCCAGCAGCTTAACGGCGGGGGGAGGAGAGCAGTTCTTC.

The chain couples TRBV7-3 to TRBJ2-5, with D possibly matching TRBD1 (5 bases). V was cut by 5 bases and J by 0 bases, with 7 bases left in between. This CDR3 has 13 amino acids. CDR1 is SGHTA, CDR2 FQGTGA, per germline. This CDR3 is CASSQGDQETQYF. In DNA form, the CDR3 reads TGTGCCAGCAGCCAGGGCGACCAAGAGACCCAGTACTTC.

The gene calls are TRBV6-1 and TRBJ1-5; D unresolved. The germline V and J ends were trimmed by 3 bases and 9 bases, with 12 bases remaining between them. The CDR3 is 13 residues long. Germline CDR1 MNHNS, CDR2 SASEGT. CDR3 amino acids: CASSEGGTGPQHF. The CDR3 DNA reads TGTGCCAGCAGTGAGGGCGGTACCGGGCCCCAGCATTTT.

This clone occurred once. The chain uses TRBV4-2 and TRBJ1-2; no firm D call. V was cut by 0 bases and J by 3 bases, with 14 bases left in between. This CDR3 has 16 amino acids. Per the germline V gene, CDR1 is LGHNA and CDR2 is YNFKEQ. CDR3 loop: CASSQDGMGSDYGYTF. The CDR3 nucleotides are TGTGCCAGCAGCCAAGACGGAATGGGGTCGGACTATGGCTACACCTTC.

This clone showed up just once. J is TRBJ2-5 and V is TRBV10-2; 8 nucleotides agree with TRBD1. The J segment lost 7 bases and the V segment lost 0 bases, leaving 7 bases of the junction unmatched. Germline-derived CDR1 and CDR2 are WSHSY and SAAADI. CDR3 length: 15 residues. The CDR3 bases are TGCGCCAGCAGTGAGTCCCCGGACAGGGTAGGGACCCAGTACTTC. Its translation is CASSESPDRVGTQYF.

The chain is built from TRBV6-5 and TRBJ2-7; D call uncertain. Per the germline V gene, CDR1 is MNHEY and CDR2 is SVGAGI. V lost 2 bases and J 4 bases, leaving 9 bases between the germline ends. The CDR3 runs to 13 residues. The DNA for the CDR3 is TGTGCCAGCAGTTACGGCCCAGAGTACGAGCAGTACTTC. It codes for CASSYGPEYEQYF.

In its sample, this clone was seen once. The V call is TRBV9, the J call TRBJ1-6, with D possibly TRBD1 on 5 matching bases. Trimming shortened V by 2 bases and J by 5 bases, and 8 bases separated the two germline ends. The length of the CDR3 is 14 residues. The germline V gene encodes CDR1 SGDLS and CDR2 YYNGEE. This chain's CDR3 is CASSVGPDNSPLHF. The CDR3 DNA reads TGTGCCAGCAGCGTGGGACCCGATAATTCACCCCTCCACTTT.

The V and J genes are TRBV6-5 and TRBJ2-7; TRBD1 aligns across 10 bases. The junction had 4 bases not matched to a gene; V was cut back by 2 bases and J by 3 bases. The CDR3 has 15 amino acids. The germline V gene has CDR1 MNHEY and CDR2 SVGAGI. Here the CDR3 reads CASSYRDRGSYEQYF. In DNA, the CDR3 is TGTGCCAGCAGTTACCGGGACAGGGGAAGCTACGAGCAGTACTTC.

This chain joins TRBV6-1 and TRBJ1-2; D may be TRBD1 (5 bases). V gave up 0 bases and J gave up 8 bases, with 13 bases separating them. The CDR3 length is 14 residues. Looked up from germline, CDR1 is MNHNS and CDR2 is SASEGT. The CDR3 spells CASSEAGAAQGYTF. Written as DNA, the CDR3 is TGTGCCAGCAGTGAAGCAGGGGCCGCACAAGGCTACACCTTC.

A few counts support this clone. The chain employs TRBV25-1 and TRBJ2-3, with D possibly being TRBD1 (6 bases). CDR1 MGHDK and CDR2 SYGVNS come from the germline V gene. The CDR3 spans 15 residues. Trimming removed 6 bases at V and 2 bases at J, with 15 bases between. CDR3 DNA sequence: TGTGCCAGCAGCCGAGGGGACACTAACACAGATACGCAGTATTTT. It specifies CASSRGDTNTDTQYF. Supplemented by reference TRBV25-1 and TRBJ2-3, the full variable domain reads EADIYQTPRYLVIGTGKKITLECSQTMGHDKMYWYQQDPGMELHLIHYSYGVNSTEKGDLSSESTVSRIRTEHFPLTLESARPSHTSQYLCASSRGDTNTDTQYFGPGTRLTVL.

V and J are TRBV9 and TRBJ1-5; no clear D. Germline V gives CDR1 SGDLS, CDR2 YYNGEE. The germline V and J ends were trimmed by 0 bases and 4 bases, with 8 bases remaining between them. The CDR3 extends over 14 amino acids. The chain's CDR3 is CASSVGKGNQPQHF. CDR3 nucleotide sequence: TGTGCCAGCAGCGTAGGGAAGGGAAATCAGCCCCAGCATTTT.

This chain uses TRBV6-1 with TRBJ2-1; D not resolved. Germline V gene sequence: CDR1 MNHNS, CDR2 SASEGT. V was trimmed by 3 bases and J by 9 bases, leaving 3 bases between them. The CDR3 length is 10 residues. The CDR3: CASSDVEQFF. The CDR3 bases are TGTGCCAGCAGTGACGTTGAGCAGTTCTTC.

The rearrangement uses TRBV6-5 and TRBJ1-6; 9 nucleotides line up with TRBD1. Germline CDR1 is MNHEY and CDR2 is SVGAGI. J gave up 1 base and V 7 bases, and 2 bases lay outside the gene matches. The CDR3 loop spans 15 amino acids. CDR3 amino acids: CASIDRGSYNSPLHF. In DNA form, the CDR3 reads TGTGCCAGCATCGACAGGGGGTCCTATAATTCACCCCTCCACTTT.

The chain combines TRBV27 with TRBJ1-6; weak D call: TRBD1 (6 bases). Germline V CDR1 and CDR2: MNHEY, SMNVEV (reference sequence). Trimming shortened V by 7 bases and J by 9 bases, and 19 bases separated the two germline ends. The CDR3 spans 15 residues. The CDR3 sequence is CASTPTGPLGSPLHF. The CDR3 region has the DNA TGTGCCAGCACGCCGACAGGCCCGCTGGGTTCACCCCTCCACTTT.

V is TRBV19 and J is TRBJ2-6; D uncertain. Deletions cut 0 bases from V and 0 bases from J, with 3 bases between. The germline V gene encodes CDR1 LNHDA and CDR2 SQIVND (reference sequence). The CDR3 runs to 15 residues. CDR3 DNA: TGTGCCAGTAGTATAGACGCCTCTGGGGCCAACGTCCTGACTTTC. This sequence encodes CASSIDASGANVLTF.